This T cell receptor (beta chain) was sequenced in a study of T-cell memory formation after mild COVID-19. Study-level background: Largely donor-specific sequence clusters came from a couple of donors.

General study results and limits: A second wave expanding day 15 to 37 was CD4+-biased; contracting clones were balanced. Mainly CM and EM harbored the contracting CD4+ clones; mainly EMRA harbored the CD8+ ones.

This clonotype was seen only a few times. Its matching antigen is unknown. TCRalpha and TCRbeta libraries used 5'RACE with constant-segment primers and UMIs. TCRdb recomputed calls from the 5' RACE reads with MiXCR, one row per CDR3 protein. The sample holds 250,000 to 300,000 distinct CDR3 sequences; under 20% are singletons and the top ten take roughly 23%. The sequence was collected from a man aged 18 to 30 who had mild COVID-19 (a few samples of this study predate the infection). Cell type and time point are not known. Sequenced sample: PBMCs or a T cell subset sorted from them (not recorded which).

In nucleotides, the CDR3 is TGTGCCAGCAGTTTATCGGTCGGTGGAGCGGCCGATGAGCAGTTCTTC. Translation: CASSLSVGGAADEQFF. The chain employs TRBV12-3 or TRBV12-4 and TRBJ2-1; possible D gene TRBD2, 5 bases. CDR3 length: 16 amino acids. The V and J ends lost 2 bases and 8 bases respectively, with 19 bases between them.